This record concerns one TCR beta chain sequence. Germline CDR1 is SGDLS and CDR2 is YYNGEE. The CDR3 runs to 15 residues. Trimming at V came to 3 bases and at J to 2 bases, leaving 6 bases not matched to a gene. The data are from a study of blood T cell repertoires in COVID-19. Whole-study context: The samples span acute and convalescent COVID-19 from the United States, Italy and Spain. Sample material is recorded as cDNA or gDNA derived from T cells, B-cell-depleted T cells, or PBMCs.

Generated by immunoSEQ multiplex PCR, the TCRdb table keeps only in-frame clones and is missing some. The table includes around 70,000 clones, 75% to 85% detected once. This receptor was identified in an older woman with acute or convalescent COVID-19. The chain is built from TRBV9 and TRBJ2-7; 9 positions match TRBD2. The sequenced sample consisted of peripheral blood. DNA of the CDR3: TGTGCCAGCAGCGAGACTAGCGGTCTTCCCTACGAGCAGTACTTC. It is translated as CASSETSGLPYEQYF.